Listed below are T cell receptor beta chains from one sample, sequenced in a study of T cell changes during pregnancy in multiple sclerosis. Clones were sequenced by immunoSEQ multiplex PCR, and TCRdb holds only the in-frame ones, with some missing. This sample has 30,000 or so clones, with 85% to 95% found just once. Here the sequenced sample was CD4+ T cells from peripheral blood mononuclear cells, taken after pregnancy. The receptors shown here come from a female donor with multiple sclerosis, enrolled in a pregnancy study. Both conserved end residues are part of each CDR3. D genes are given only for firm matches. Clone size is stated in some rows and not others, as once, few, many or a class when expanded.

d_gene,j_gene,abundance,v_gene,CDR3nt,CDR3aa
TRBD1,TRBJ1-4,NA,TRBV4-3,TGCGCCAGCAGCCAACGACAGGGGGGGCAAAAACTGTTTTTT,CASSQRQGGQKLFF
NA,TRBJ1-1,NA,TRBV7-9,TGTGCCAGCAGCTTAGGCGCAGGGACTGAAGCTTTCTTT,CASSLGAGTEAFF
NA,TRBJ1-1,NA,TRBV6-4,TGTGCCAGCAGACCACAGGGTAACACTGAAGCTTTCTTT,CASRPQGNTEAFF
NA,TRBJ2-1,NA,TRBV7-2,TGTGCCAGCAGCTTCCGTCAAGCGCATGAGCAGTTCTTC,CASSFRQAHEQFF
NA,TRBJ1-5,NA,TRBV28,TGTGCCAGCAGTTTGGGGGGTAGCAATCAGCCCCAGCATTTT,CASSLGGSNQPQHF
NA,TRBJ2-3,NA,TRBV6-1,TGTGCCAGCAGTGCGGGACTTTCCTCCGATACGCAGTATTTT,CASSAGLSSDTQYF
NA,TRBJ2-7,NA,TRBV6-5,TGTGCCAGCAGCCATACACAGGACGGTTCCTACGAGCAGTACTTC,CASSHTQDGSYEQYF
NA,TRBJ1-5,NA,TRBV5-8,TGTGCCAGCAGCTTTGGCATGAATAGCAATCAGCCCCAGCATTTT,CASSFGMNSNQPQHF
TRBD2,TRBJ2-5,NA,TRBV28,TGTGCCAGCAGTCCCCGTTGGCTAGCGGGACTAGAGACCCAGTACTTC,CASSPRWLAGLETQYF
TRBD1,TRBJ1-2,NA,TRBV6-1,TGTGCCAGCAGTGTTGGGACAGGACCCCATGCGTATGGCTACACCTTC,CASSVGTGPHAYGYTF
TRBD2,TRBJ2-3,once,TRBV5-4,TGTGCCAGCAGTCGGGATGGTAGCGGGGGCTCAGATACGCAGTATTTT,CASSRDGSGGSDTQYF
NA,TRBJ1-1,NA,TRBV18,TGTGCCAGCTCACCAGGAGCAGGGCGAAATGAAGCTTTCTTT,CASSPGAGRNEAFF
TRBD2,TRBJ2-3,NA,TRBV9,TGTGCCAGCAGCGTTAGTTCGGAAGCGGGGGGGACAGATACGCAGTATTTT,CASSVSSEAGGTDTQYF
TRBD1,TRBJ2-6,NA,TRBV2,TGTGCCAGCAGCCGGGACAGGGGAGCTGGGGCCAACGTCCTGACTTTC,CASSRDRGAGANVLTF
TRBD1,TRBJ2-7,NA,TRBV5-1,TGCGCCAGCAGCTCACCGGGACAGGGCCTCCTCGAGCAGTACTTC,CASSSPGQGLLEQYF
NA,TRBJ1-1,NA,TRBV11-2,TGTGCCAGCAGTTTAAAGGGAACTAGTGACTGGGGTTTCTTT,CASSLKGTSDWGFF
TRBD2,TRBJ2-3,NA,TRBV5-1,TGCGCCAGCACCATAGCGGGGACAGATACGCAGTATTTT,CASTIAGTDTQYF
NA,TRBJ2-2,once,TRBV4-2,TGTGCCAGCAGCCGCAATGGAATCAGGGGGGCGAACACCGGGGAGCTGTTTTTT,CASSRNGIRGANTGELFF
TRBD2,TRBJ2-7,NA,TRBV6-5,TGTGCCAGCAGTACTTTAGCGGGGGTTAACGAGCAGTACTTC,CASSTLAGVNEQYF
NA,TRBJ2-3,NA,TRBV7-6,TGTGCCAGCAGCTCCCCATCCGGTACGCAGTATTTT,CASSSPSGTQYF
TRBD1,TRBJ1-2,NA,TRBV2,TGTGCCAGCAGATCCGGGACAGGATCCTTC,CASRSGTGSF
NA,TRBJ1-5,NA,TRBV4-2,TGTGCCAGCAGCCAACACAGGGACAGCAATCAGCCCCAGCATTTT,CASSQHRDSNQPQHF
NA,TRBJ1-2,NA,TRBV18,TGTGCCAGCTCACCCCCAGCTAACTATGGCTACACCTTC,CASSPPANYGYTF
TRBD1,TRBJ2-1,NA,TRBV5-1,TGCGCCAGCAGCTCAGGGGGTTCGGGTGCCTTTCATGAGCAGTTCTTC,CASSSGGSGAFHEQFF
TRBD1,TRBJ1-1,NA,TRBV27,TGTGCCAGCAGTTTATATACAGGGGACACTGAAGCTTTCTTT,CASSLYTGDTEAFF
NA,TRBJ1-4,NA,TRBV6-1,TGTGCCAGCAGTGAACTCAGGGTGGGAGAAAAACTGTTTTTT,CASSELRVGEKLFF
TRBD1,TRBJ2-5,NA,TRBV11-1,TGTGCCAGCAAGAGACAGGGGGAGACCCAGTACTTC,CASKRQGETQYF
NA,TRBJ2-7,NA,TRBV11-2,TGTGCCAGCACCCCGGGGAGCGAGCAGTACTTC,CASTPGSEQYF
NA,TRBJ1-5,NA,TRBV7-2,TGTGCCAGCAGCTTAGTAGTCGCTCAGCCCCAGCATTTT,CASSLVVAQPQHF
NA,TRBJ1-5,NA,TRBV6-4,TGTGCCAGCAGTAGGTGGCGGGACTTCAATCAGCCCCAGCATTTT,CASSRWRDFNQPQHF
NA,TRBJ1-1,few,TRBV30,TGTGCCTGGAGTGTACTTGTCACCGTCGCCCAAGCTTTCTTT,CAWSVLVTVAQAFF
NA,TRBJ1-1,NA,TRBV5-1,TGCGCCAGCAGCTTGGCTCGCTGGGCGACTGAAGCTTTCTTT,CASSLARWATEAFF
NA,TRBJ1-1,few,TRBV30,TGTGCCTGGAGTGTAGGAGGTGGCGCCGGGAAAGGCACTGAAGCTTTCTTT,CAWSVGGGAGKGTEAFF
NA,TRBJ1-5,NA,TRBV5-6,TGTGCCAGCAGCTCAACACCCAATCAGCCCCAGCATTTT,CASSSTPNQPQHF
TRBD1,TRBJ2-1,NA,TRBV7-3,TGTGCCAGCAGCACAGACAGGGGGCTCCATAATGAGCAGTTCTTC,CASSTDRGLHNEQFF
NA,TRBJ1-6,NA,TRBV27,TGTGCCACATGGGCAGTCGAGGGTCCCCTCCACTTT,CATWAVEGPLHF
NA,TRBJ1-1,NA,TRBV18,TGTGCCAGCTCTATCGGGGAGGGCAGGGAAGCTTTCTTT,CASSIGEGREAFF
TRBD1,TRBJ1-4,NA,TRBV6-5,TGTGCCAGCAGCCCTACTACAGGGGCTCGCGAAAAACTGTTTTTT,CASSPTTGAREKLFF
TRBD1,TRBJ1-1,NA,TRBV18,TGTGCCAGCTCACTTCGACAGGGTGAGTTCACTGAAGCTTTCTTT,CASSLRQGEFTEAFF
TRBD2,TRBJ2-7,NA,TRBV6-5,TGTGCCAGCAGTCCGACTAGCGGGGGATACGAGCAGTACTTC,CASSPTSGGYEQYF
NA,TRBJ1-2,NA,TRBV6-6,TGTGCCAGCAGTCAGAAACAGGGACGGCTCGACACCTTC,CASSQKQGRLDTF
NA,TRBJ2-1,NA,TRBV10-3,TGTGCCATCAGGGGGGACAACTACAATGAGCAGTTCTTC,CAIRGDNYNEQFF
NA,TRBJ1-5,NA,TRBV30,TGTGCCTGGAGTGTAGAGTTAGATCAGCCCCAGCATTTT,CAWSVELDQPQHF
NA,TRBJ1-3,NA,TRBV27,TGTGCCAGCAGTTCAGGGGATGGAAACACCATATATTTT,CASSSGDGNTIYF
NA,TRBJ2-5,NA,TRBV7-3,TGTGCCAGCAGTTCTGGGCGAGGGAGCGAGACCCAGTACTTC,CASSSGRGSETQYF
TRBD1,TRBJ1-1,NA,TRBV19,TGTGCCAGTAGTACTGACAGGGGCACTGAAGCTTTCTTT,CASSTDRGTEAFF
TRBD1,TRBJ1-6,NA,TRBV2,TGTGCCAGCAGTGAATTAGGGACAGGGGATAATTCACCCCTCCACTTT,CASSELGTGDNSPLHF